The TCR beta chain described here comes from a study of cytomegalovirus exposure and HLA in healthy donors. 60 Vbeta and 13 Jbeta primers were used in PCR. The protocol was immunoSEQ multiplex PCR, while the TCRdb copy is restricted to in-frame clones and leaves out a portion. The sample carries 55,000 to 75,000 clones, about 75% recorded once. V was clipped by 2 bases and J by 2 bases, with 15 bases between them. The CDR3 consists of 16 residues. The sample comprised PBMCs. The TCR was taken from a woman aged 25 to 39 in good health and CMV-seropositive. This chain links TRBV6-7 with TRBJ2-5, with D perhaps matching TRBD2 (5 bases). TRBV6-7 is designated an ORF whose function remains uncertain. CDR3 coding DNA: TGTGCCAGCAGTTACCCTCCCGAGAGGGTACAAGAGACCCAGTACTTC. This encodes CASSYPPERVQETQYF.